Listed here are 8 T cell receptor beta chains from one sample, sequenced in a study of beta chain features in type 1 diabetes. Expressed TCRB transcripts got sequenced, as all isolated RNA was reverse transcribed. Method: immunoSEQ multiplex PCR; TCRdb's copy keeps in-frame clones and lacks some. The sample lists under 200,000 clones, less than 9.5% seen once, with 0.65% in the top ten. Sequenced input: central memory CD4+ T cells from blood. The receptors were gathered from a man between 18 and 29 years old in good health.

This chain uses TRBV9 with TRBJ1-5; D not certain. Germline CDR1 and CDR2: SGDLS and YYNGEE. V was shortened by 4 bases and J by 1 base, with 9 bases between the two germline ends. The CDR3 is 14 amino acids. The CDR3 nucleotides are TGTGCCAGCAGCTCCATCGGGAGCAATCAGCCCCAGCATTTT. Translation: CASSSIGSNQPQHF.

The chain employs TRBV6-1 and TRBJ1-5; 9 nucleotides match TRBD1. This CDR3 is built from 15 residues. J gave up 5 bases and V 6 bases, and 8 bases lay outside the gene matches. The germline V gene encodes CDR1 MNHNS and CDR2 SASEGT. CDR3 DNA sequence: TGTGCCAGCAGGGTAGACAGGGGGGCCGATCAGCCCCAGCATTTT. Translated: CASRVDRGADQPQHF.

V and J are TRBV4-3 and TRBJ1-2, with 8 bases matching TRBD1. Germline trimming cut 4 bases from V and 7 bases from J; bases unmatched to any gene: 14. This CDR3 has 16 amino acids. CDR1 is LGHNA, CDR2 YSLEER, per germline. CDR3 in amino acids: CASSPHGGRGRFGYTF. The DNA for the CDR3 is TGCGCCAGCAGCCCCCATGGGGGCAGGGGGCGTTTTGGCTACACCTTC.

This clone has only a few counts. The chain links TRBV7-8 to TRBJ1-6; D is unclear. CDR1 is SGHVS and CDR2 is FQNEAQ in the germline V gene. The ends were cut back, 2 bases at V and 0 bases at J, with 11 bases in the middle. CDR3 size: 17 residues. CDR3 amino acids: CASSLSPLSSYNSPLHF. DNA of the CDR3: TGTGCCAGCAGCTTAAGCCCCTTGAGCTCCTATAATTCACCCCTCCACTTT.

The chain recombines TRBV28 with TRBJ1-5; 8 bases fit TRBD1. The CDR3 has 15 residues. The trim removed 8 bases at V and 6 bases at J, leaving 12 bases unmatched. The germline V gene encodes CDR1 MDHEN and CDR2 SYDVKM. Here the CDR3 reads CASRLSDREGQPQHF. As DNA, the CDR3 is TGTGCCAGCCGCCTATCGGACAGGGAGGGTCAGCCCCAGCATTTT. The full variable domain, rest sourced from reference TRBV28 and TRBJ1-5, is DVKVTQSSRYLVKRTGEKVFLECVQDMDHENMFWYRQDPGLGLRLIYFSYDVKMKEKGDIPEGYSVSREKKERFSLILESASTNQTSMYLCASRLSDREGQPQHFGDGTRLSIL.

The V and J genes are TRBV4-1 and TRBJ1-5; D may be TRBD1 (5 bases). CDR1 is MGHRA and CDR2 is YSYEKL in the germline V gene. V dropped 0 bases and J dropped 5 bases, with 11 bases sitting between them. The CDR3 has 15 residues. The CDR3 sequence is CASSQDVTGYQPQHF. The CDR3 DNA reads as TGCGCCAGCAGCCAAGATGTAACAGGTTATCAGCCCCAGCATTTT.

This clone was observed a few times. The J gene is TRBJ2-2, the V gene TRBV28; the D gene is possibly TRBD1 (6 bases). Per germline, CDR1 MDHEN and CDR2 SYDVKM. V lost 5 bases, J lost 3 bases, and 10 bases lay in between. The CDR3 totals 14 residues. As DNA, the CDR3 is TGTGCCAGCAGTGATTACAGGGACACCGGGGAGCTGTTTTTT. As protein: CASSDYRDTGELFF.

This clone has only a few counts. V and J are TRBV4-2 and TRBJ2-2, with 7 bases matching TRBD2. Germline CDR1 LGHNA, CDR2 YNFKEQ. The CDR3 covers 19 residues. The trim removed 5 bases at V and 2 bases at J, leaving 17 bases unmatched. CDR3 DNA: TGTGCCAGCAGCGAAGCGTTCGGCATATGGGGGGGTAACACCGGGGAGCTGTTTTTT. Amino acid sequence: CASSEAFGIWGGNTGELFF.